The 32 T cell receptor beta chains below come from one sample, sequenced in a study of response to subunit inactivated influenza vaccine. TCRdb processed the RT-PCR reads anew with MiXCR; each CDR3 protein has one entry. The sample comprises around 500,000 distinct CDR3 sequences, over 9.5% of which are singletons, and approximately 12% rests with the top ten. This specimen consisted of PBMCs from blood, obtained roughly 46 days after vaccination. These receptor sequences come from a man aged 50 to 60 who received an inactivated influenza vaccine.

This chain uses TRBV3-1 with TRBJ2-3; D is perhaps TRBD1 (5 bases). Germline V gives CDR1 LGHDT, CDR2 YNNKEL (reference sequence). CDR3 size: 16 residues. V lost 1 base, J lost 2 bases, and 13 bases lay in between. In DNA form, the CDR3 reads TGTGCCAGCAGCCAAGCAGGGTACCCTTTCACAGATACGCAGTATTTT. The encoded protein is CASSQAGYPFTDTQYF.

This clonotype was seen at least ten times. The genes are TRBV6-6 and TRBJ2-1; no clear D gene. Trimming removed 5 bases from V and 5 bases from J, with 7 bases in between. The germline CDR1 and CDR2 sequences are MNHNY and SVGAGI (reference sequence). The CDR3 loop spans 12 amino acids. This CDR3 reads CASSRTDNEQFF. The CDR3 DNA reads TGTGCCAGCAGTCGGACCGACAATGAGCAGTTCTTC.

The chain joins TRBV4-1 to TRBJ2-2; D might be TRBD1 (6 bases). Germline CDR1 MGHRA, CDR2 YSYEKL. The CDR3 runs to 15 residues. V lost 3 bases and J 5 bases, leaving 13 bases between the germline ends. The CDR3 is CASSQAGARTGELFF. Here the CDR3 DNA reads TGCGCCAGCAGCCAGGCAGGGGCGAGGACCGGGGAGCTGTTTTTT.

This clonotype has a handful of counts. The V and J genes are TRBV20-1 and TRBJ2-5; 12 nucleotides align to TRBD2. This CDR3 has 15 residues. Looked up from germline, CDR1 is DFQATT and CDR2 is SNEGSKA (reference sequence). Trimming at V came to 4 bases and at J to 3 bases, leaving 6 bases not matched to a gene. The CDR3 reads CSANGLAGSKETQYF. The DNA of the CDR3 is TGCAGTGCTAATGGACTAGCGGGGAGCAAAGAGACCCAGTACTTC.

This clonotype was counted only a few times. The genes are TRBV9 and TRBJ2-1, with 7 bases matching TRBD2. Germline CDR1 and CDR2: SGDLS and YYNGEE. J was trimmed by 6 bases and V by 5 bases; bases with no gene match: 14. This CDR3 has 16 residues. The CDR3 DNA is TGTGCCAGCAGTAAGTGGGGGGAGGGGAGAGGCAATGAGCAGTTCTTC. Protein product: CASSKWGEGRGNEQFF. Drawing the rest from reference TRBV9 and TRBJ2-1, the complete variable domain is DSGVTQTPKHLITATGQRVTLRCSPRSGDLSVYWYQQSLDQGLQFLIQYYNGEERAKGNILERFSAQQFPDLHSELNLSSLELGDSALYFCASSKWGEGRGNEQFFGPGTRLTVL.

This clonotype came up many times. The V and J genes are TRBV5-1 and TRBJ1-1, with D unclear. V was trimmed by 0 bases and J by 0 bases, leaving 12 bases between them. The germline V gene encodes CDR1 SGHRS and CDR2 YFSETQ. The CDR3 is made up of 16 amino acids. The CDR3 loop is CASSLDPGGMNTEAFF. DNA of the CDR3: TGCGCCAGCAGCTTGGACCCAGGAGGGATGAACACTGAAGCTTTCTTT.

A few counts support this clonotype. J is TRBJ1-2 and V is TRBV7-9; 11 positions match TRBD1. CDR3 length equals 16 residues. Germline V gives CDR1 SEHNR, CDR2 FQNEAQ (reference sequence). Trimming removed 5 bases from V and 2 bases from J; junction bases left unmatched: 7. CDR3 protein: CASSPGTGGANYGYTF. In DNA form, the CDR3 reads TGTGCCAGCAGCCCAGGGACAGGGGGAGCCAACTATGGCTACACCTTC.

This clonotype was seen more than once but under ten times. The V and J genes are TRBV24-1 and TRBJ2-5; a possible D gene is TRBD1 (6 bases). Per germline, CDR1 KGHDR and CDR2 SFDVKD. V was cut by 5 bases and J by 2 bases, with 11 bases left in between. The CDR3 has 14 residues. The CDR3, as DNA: TGTGCCACCAGTGCCAGGGGCAGTCAAGAGACCCAGTACTTC. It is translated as CATSARGSQETQYF.

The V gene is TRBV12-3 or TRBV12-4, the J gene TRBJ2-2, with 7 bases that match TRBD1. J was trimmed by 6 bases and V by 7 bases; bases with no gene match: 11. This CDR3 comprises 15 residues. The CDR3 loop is CASNPTGPPAGELFF. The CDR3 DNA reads TGTGCCAGCAATCCGACAGGGCCCCCGGCCGGGGAGCTGTTTTTT.

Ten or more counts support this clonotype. The CDR3 sequence is CASSPIEGGSYNEQFF. CDR3 bases: TGTGCCAGCAGCCCCATAGAGGGGGGGTCCTACAATGAGCAGTTCTTC. V usage is TRBV7-2 and J usage is TRBJ2-1; a weak D match, TRBD2 (7 bases). Germline loops: CDR1 SGHTA, CDR2 FQGNSA. The CDR3 totals 16 residues. The V end was cut by 5 bases, the J end by 1 base, with 15 bases between.

CDR3 bases: TGTGCCAGCAGTGAAGGTTGGGGGCGGTCCTACGAGCAGTACTTC. Residues: CASSEGWGRSYEQYF. The V gene is TRBV6-1, the J gene TRBJ2-7, with D perhaps TRBD1 (6 bases). In germline, CDR1 is MNHNS, CDR2 SASEGT. This CDR3 has 15 residues. Trimming took off 1 base at V and 1 base at J, with 11 bases between the two ends.

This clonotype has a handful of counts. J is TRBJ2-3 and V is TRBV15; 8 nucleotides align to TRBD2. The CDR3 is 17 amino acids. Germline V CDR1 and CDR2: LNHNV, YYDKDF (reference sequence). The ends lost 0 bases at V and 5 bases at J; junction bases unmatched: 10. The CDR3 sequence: CATSRDGSGGPKDTQYF. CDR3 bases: TGTGCCACCAGCAGAGATGGTTCGGGAGGGCCAAAAGATACGCAGTATTTT. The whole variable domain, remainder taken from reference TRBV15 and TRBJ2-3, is DAMVIQNPRYQVTQFGKPVTLSCSQTLNHNVMYWYQQKSSQAPKLLFHYYDKDFNNEADTPDNFQSRRPNTSFCFLDIRSPGLGDTAMYLCATSRDGSGGPKDTQYFGPGTRLTVL.

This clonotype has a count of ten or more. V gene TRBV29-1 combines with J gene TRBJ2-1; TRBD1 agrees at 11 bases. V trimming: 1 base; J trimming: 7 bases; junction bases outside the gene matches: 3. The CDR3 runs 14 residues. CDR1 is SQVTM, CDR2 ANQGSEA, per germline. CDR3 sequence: CSVEGTGGKNEQFF. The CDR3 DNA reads TGCAGCGTTGAAGGGACAGGGGGCAAAAATGAGCAGTTCTTC.

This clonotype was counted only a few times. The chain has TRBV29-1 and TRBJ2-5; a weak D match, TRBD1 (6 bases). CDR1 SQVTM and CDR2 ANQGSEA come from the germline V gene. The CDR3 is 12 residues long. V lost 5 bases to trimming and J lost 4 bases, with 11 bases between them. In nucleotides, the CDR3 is TGCAGCGTTCCGGGACATAGAGAGACCCAGTACTTC. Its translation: CSVPGHRETQYF. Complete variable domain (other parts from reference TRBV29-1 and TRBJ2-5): SAVISQKPSRDICQRGTSLTIQCQVDSQVTMMFWYRQQPGQSLTLIATANQGSEATYESGFVIDKFPISRPNLTFSTLTVSNMSPEDSSIYLCSVPGHRETQYFGPGTRLLVL.

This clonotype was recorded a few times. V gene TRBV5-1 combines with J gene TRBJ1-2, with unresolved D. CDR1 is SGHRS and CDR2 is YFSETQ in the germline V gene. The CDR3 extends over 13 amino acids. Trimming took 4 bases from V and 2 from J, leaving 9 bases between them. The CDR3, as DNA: TGCGCCAGCAGCCCCCGCAGCAACTATGGCTACACCTTC. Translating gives CASSPRSNYGYTF.

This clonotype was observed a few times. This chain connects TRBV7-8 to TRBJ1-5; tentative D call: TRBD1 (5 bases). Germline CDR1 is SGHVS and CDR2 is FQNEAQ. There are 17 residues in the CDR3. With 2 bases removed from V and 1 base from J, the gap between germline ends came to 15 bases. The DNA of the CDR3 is TGTGCCAGCAGCTTAAGTATGTGGGGCCAAAGCAATCAGCCCCAGCATTTT. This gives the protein CASSLSMWGQSNQPQHF. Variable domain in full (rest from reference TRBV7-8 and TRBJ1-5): GAGVSQSPRYKVAKRGQDVALRCDPISGHVSLFWYQQALGQGPEFLTYFQNEAQLDKSGLPSDRFFAERPEGSVSTLKIQRTQQEDSAVYLCASSLSMWGQSNQPQHFGDGTRLSIL.

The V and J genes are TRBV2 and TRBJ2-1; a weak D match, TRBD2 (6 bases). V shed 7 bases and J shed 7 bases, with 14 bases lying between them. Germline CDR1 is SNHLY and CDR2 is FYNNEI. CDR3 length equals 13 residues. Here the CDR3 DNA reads TGTGCCAGCATGAGAGGGGCGGGGAATGAGCAGTTCTTC. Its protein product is CASMRGAGNEQFF.

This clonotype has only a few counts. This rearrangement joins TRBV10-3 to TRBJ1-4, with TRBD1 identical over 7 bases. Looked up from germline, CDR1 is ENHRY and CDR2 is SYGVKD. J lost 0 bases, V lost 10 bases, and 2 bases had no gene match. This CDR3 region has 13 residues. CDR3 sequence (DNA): TGTGCCACCGGGACAGCAACTAATGAAAAACTGTTTTTT. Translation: CATGTATNEKLFF.

The CDR3 nucleotides are TGTGCCAGCAGCTCCCCCTCGGGGATCGGGGAGCTGTTTTTT. It specifies CASSSPSGIGELFF. This chain connects TRBV7-9 to TRBJ2-2, with a possible D match to TRBD2 (5 bases). Germline CDR1 SEHNR, CDR2 FQNEAQ (reference sequence). The V end lost 4 bases, the J end lost 7 bases, and 13 bases lay between the germline ends. This CDR3 spans 14 amino acids.

CDR3 nucleotide sequence: TGTGCCAGCAGCTTGGGTGGATTATTGGGGGGAAATGAGCAGTTCTTC. It translates to CASSLGGLLGGNEQFF. This chain uses TRBV5-8 with TRBJ2-1, with D perhaps matching TRBD2 (6 bases). The CDR3 has 16 amino acids. Germline values: CDR1 SGHTS, CDR2 YDEGEE. The V end was cut by 0 bases, the J end by 7 bases, with 17 bases between.

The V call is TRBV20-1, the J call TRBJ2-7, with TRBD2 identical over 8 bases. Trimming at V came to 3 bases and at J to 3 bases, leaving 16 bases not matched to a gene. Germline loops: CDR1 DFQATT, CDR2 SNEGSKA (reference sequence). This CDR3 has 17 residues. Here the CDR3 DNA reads TGCAGTGCTAGCGACCCCGGAGTAGCGGGGACCCACTACGAGCAGTACTTC. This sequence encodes CSASDPGVAGTHYEQYF.

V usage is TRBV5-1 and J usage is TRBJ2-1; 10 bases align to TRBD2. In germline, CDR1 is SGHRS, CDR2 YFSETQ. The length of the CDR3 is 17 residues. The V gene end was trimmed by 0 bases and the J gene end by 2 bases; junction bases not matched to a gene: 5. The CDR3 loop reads CASSLASLAGAYNEQFF. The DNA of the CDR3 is TGCGCCAGCAGCTTGGCAAGTCTAGCGGGAGCCTACAATGAGCAGTTCTTC.

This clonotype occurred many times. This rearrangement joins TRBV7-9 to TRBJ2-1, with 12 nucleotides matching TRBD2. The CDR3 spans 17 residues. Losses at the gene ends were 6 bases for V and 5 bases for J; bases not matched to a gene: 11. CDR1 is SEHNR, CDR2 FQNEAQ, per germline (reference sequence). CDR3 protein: CASSPPGLAGSHNEQFF. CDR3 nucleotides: TGTGCCAGCAGTCCGCCGGGACTAGCGGGTAGTCACAATGAGCAGTTCTTC.

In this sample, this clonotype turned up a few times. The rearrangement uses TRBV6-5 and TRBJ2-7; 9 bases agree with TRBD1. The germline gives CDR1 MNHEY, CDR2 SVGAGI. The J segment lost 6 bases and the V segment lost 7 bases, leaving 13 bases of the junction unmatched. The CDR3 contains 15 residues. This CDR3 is CASNFNPGQGGEQYF. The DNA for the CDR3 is TGTGCCAGCAATTTTAATCCGGGACAGGGCGGCGAGCAGTACTTC.

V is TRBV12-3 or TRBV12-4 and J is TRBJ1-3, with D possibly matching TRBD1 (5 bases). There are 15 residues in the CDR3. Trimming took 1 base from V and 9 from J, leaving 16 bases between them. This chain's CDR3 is CASSLVGASRSTIYF. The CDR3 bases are TGTGCCAGCAGTTTAGTAGGGGCCTCTCGCAGCACCATATATTTT.

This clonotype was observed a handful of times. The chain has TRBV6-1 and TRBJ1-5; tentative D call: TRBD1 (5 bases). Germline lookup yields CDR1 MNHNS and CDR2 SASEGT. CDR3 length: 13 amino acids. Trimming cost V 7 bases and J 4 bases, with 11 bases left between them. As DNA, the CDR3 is TGTGCCAGCACCCCAGGGTCGAATCAGCCCCAGCATTTT. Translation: CASTPGSNQPQHF.

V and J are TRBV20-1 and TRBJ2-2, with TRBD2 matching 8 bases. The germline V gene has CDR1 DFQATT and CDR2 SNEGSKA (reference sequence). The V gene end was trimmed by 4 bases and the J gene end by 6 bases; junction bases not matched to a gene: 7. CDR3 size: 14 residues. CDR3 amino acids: CSANGVAGPGELFF. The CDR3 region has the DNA TGCAGTGCTAACGGAGTAGCGGGACCCGGGGAGCTGTTTTTT.

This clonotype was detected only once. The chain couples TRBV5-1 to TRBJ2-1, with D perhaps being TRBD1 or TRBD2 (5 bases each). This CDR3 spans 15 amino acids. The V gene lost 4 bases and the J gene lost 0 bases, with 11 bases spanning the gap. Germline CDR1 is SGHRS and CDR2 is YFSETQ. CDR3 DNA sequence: TGCGCCAGCAGCAGGGACGGCGACTCCTACAATGAGCAGTTCTTC. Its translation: CASSRDGDSYNEQFF.

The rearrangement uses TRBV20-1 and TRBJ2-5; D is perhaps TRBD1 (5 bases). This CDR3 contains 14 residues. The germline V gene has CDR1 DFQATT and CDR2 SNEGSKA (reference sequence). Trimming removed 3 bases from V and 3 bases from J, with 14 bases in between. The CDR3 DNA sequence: TGCAGTGCTAGTACAGGTTTGGCAGAAGAGACCCAGTACTTC. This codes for CSASTGLAEETQYF.

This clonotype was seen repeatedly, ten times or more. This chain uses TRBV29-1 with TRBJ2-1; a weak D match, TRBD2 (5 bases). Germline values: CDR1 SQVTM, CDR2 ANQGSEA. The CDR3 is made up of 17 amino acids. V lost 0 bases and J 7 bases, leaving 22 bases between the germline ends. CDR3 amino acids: CSVEDRSDPRPGNEQFF. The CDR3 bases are TGCAGCGTTGAAGATAGGTCAGACCCCCGACCGGGGAATGAGCAGTTCTTC.

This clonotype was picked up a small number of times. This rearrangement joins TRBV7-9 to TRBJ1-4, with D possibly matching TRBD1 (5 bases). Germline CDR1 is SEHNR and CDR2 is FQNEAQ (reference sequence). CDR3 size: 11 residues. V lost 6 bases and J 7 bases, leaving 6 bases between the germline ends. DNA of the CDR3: TGTGCCAGCAGGAGGGGTGAAAAACTGTTTTTT. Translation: CASRRGEKLFF. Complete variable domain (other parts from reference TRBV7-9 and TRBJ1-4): DTGVSQNPRHKITKRGQNVTFRCDPISEHNRLYWYRQTLGQGPEFLTYFQNEAQLEKSRLLSDRFSAERPKGSFSTLEIQRTEQGDSAMYLCASRRGEKLFFGSGTQLSVL.

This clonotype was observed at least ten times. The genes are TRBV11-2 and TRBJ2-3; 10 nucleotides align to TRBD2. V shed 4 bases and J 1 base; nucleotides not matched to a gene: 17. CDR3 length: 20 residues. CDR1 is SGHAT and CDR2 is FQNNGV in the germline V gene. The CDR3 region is CASSYLTSGLMGRGTDTQYF. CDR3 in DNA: TGTGCCAGCAGCTACTTGACTAGCGGGCTTATGGGTCGGGGCACAGATACGCAGTATTTT. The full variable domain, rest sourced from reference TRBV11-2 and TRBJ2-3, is EAGVAQSPRYKIIEKRQSVAFWCNPISGHATLYWYQQILGQGPKLLIQFQNNGVVDDSQLPKDRFSAERLKGVDSTLKIQPAKLEDSAVYLCASSYLTSGLMGRGTDTQYFGPGTRLTVL.